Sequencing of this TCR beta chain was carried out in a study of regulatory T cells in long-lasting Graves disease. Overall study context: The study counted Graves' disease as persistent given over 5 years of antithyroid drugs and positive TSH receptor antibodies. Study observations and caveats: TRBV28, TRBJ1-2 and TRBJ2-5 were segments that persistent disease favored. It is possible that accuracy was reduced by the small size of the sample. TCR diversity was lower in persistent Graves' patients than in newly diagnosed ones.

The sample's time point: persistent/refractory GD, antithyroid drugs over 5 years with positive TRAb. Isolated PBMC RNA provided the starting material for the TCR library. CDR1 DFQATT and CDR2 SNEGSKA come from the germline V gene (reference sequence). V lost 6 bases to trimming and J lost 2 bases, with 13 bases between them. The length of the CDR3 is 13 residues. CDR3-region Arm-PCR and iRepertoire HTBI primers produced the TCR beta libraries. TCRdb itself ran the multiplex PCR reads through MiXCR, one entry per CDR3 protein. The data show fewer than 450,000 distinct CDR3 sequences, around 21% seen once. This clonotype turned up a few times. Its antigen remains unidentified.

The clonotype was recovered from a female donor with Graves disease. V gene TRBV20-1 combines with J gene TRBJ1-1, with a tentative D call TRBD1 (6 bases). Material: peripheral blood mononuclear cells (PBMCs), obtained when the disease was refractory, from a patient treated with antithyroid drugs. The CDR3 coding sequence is TGCAGTGCAGCCCGACAGGCCAACACTGAAGCTTTCTTT. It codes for CSAARQANTEAFF.